The TCR beta chain under discussion was sequenced for a study of cytomegalovirus exposure and HLA in healthy donors. Study findings and constraints: In vitro experiments confirmed that three CMV-associated chains were specific for CMV antigens. There were under 200 TCR beta chains listed as cytomegalovirus-associated. The presence/absence work took it that sequencing depth was about the same across donors. After further analysis at a later stage, 15,000 to 20,000 TCR beta sequences were associated with HLA alleles at 0.05 false discovery rate.

The junction had 5 bases not matched to a gene; V was cut back by 3 bases and J by 1 base. The CDR3 totals 15 residues. Germline V CDR1 and CDR2: KGHSH, LQKENI. Amplification used 60 Vbeta primers and 13 Jbeta primers. Using immunoSEQ multiplex PCR, the repertoire was profiled, and TCRdb retains in-frame clones only, with some absent. This sample carries some 150,000 clones, approximately 80% of them seen once, and the ten largest clones take around 11%. As concerns this clone: What it recognizes is unknown. This sample includes further DNA sequences coding for the same CDR3.

The source material was PBMCs. J is TRBJ1-1 and V is TRBV18; 7 nucleotides match TRBD1. This TCR came from a man aged 50 or older in good health and CMV-seropositive. The CDR3 loop is CASSPSGTANTEAFF. CDR3 nucleotide sequence: TGTGCCAGCTCACCCTCTGGGACAGCGAACACTGAAGCTTTCTTT.